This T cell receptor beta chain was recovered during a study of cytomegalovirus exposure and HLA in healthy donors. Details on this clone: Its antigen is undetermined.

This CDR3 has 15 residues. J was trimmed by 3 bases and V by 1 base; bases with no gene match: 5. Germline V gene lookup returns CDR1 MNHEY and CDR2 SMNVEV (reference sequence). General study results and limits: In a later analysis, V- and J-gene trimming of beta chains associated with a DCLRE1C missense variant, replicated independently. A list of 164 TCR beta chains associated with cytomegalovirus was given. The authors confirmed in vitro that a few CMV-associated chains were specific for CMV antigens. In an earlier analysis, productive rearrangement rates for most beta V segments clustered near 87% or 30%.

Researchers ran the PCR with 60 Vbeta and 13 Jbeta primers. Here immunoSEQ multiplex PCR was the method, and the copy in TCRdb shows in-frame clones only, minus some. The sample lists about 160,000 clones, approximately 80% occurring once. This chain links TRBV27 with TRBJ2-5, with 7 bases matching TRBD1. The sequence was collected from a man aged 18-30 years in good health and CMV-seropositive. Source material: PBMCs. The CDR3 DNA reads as TGTGCCAGCAGTTTATACACAGGGGCTGAAGAGACCCAGTACTTC. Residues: CASSLYTGAEETQYF.